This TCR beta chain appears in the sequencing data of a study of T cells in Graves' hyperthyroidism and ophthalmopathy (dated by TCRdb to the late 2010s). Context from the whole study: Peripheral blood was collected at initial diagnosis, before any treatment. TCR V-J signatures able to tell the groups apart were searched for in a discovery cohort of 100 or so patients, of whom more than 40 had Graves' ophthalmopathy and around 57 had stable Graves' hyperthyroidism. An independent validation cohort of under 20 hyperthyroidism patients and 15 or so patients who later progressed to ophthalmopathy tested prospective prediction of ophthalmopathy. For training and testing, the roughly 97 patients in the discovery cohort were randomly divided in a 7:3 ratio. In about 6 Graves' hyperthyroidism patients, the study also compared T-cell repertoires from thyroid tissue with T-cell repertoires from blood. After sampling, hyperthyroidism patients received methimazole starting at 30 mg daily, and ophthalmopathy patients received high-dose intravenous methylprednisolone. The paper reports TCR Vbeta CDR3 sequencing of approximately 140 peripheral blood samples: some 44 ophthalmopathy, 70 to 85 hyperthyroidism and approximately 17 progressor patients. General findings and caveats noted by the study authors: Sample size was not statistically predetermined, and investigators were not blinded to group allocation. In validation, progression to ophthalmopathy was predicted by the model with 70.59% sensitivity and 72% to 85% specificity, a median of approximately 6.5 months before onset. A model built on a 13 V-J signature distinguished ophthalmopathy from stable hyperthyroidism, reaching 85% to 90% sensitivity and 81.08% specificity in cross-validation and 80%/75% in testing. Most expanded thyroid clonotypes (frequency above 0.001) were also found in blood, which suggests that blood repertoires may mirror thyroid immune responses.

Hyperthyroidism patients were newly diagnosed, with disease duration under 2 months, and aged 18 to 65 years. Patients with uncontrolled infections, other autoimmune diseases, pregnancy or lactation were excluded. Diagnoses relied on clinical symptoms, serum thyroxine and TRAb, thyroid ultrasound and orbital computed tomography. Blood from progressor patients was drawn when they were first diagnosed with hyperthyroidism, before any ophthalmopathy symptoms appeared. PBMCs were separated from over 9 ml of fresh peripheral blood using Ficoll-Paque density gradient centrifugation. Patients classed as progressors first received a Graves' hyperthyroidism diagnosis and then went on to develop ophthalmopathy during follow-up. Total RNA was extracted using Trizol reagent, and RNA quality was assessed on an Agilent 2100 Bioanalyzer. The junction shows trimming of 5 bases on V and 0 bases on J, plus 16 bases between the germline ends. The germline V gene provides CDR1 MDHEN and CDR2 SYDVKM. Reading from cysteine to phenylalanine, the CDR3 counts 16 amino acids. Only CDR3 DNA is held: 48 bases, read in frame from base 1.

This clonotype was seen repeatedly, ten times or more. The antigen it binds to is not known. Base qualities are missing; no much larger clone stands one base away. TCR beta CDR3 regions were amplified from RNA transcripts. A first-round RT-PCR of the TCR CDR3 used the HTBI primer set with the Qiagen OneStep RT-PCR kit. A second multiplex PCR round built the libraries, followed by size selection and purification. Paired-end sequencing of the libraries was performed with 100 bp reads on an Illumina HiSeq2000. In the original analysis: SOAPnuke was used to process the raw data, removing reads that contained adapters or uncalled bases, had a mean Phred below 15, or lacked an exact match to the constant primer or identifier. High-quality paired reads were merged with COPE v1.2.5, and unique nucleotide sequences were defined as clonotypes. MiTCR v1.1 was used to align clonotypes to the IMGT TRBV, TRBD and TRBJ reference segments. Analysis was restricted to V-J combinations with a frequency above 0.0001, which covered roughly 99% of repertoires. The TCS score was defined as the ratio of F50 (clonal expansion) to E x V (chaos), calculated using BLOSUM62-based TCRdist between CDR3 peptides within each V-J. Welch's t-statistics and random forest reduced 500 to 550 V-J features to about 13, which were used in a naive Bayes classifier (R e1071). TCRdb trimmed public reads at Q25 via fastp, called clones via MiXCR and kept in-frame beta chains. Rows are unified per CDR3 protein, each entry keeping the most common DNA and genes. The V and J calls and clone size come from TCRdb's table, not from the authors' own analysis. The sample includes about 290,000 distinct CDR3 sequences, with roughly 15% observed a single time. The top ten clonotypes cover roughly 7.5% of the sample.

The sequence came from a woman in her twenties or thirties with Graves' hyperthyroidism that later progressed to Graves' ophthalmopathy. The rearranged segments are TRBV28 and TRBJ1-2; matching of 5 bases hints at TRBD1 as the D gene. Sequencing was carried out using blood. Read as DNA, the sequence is TGTGCCAGCAGTCTGGCGGGGGTACATCCTAACTATGGCTACACCTTC. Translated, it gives CASSLAGVHPNYGYTF.